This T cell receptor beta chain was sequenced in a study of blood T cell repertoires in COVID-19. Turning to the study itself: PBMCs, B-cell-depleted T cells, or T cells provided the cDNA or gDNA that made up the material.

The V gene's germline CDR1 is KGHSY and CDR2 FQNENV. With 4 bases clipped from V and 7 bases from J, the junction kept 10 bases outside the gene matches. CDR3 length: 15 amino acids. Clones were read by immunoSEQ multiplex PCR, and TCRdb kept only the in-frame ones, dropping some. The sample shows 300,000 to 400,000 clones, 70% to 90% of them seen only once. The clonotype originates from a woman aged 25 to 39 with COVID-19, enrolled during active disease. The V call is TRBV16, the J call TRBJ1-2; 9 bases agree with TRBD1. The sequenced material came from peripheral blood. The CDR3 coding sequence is TGTGCCAGCAGCCCCCCTGGGACAGGGATTATTGGCTACACCTTC. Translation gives CASSPPGTGIIGYTF.